A selection of T cell receptor beta chains follows, all from one sample in a study of cytomegalovirus exposure and HLA in healthy donors. Repertoires were generated with immunoSEQ multiplex PCR, while TCRdb's copy carries only in-frame clones and drops some. The sample yields 200,000 to 250,000 clones, approximately 87% seen once. The sequenced sample was PBMCs. The source of these receptors is a young woman in good health and CMV-seronegative. The CDR3 runs from the conserved cysteine through the conserved F or W. Each record gives: V gene, J gene, D gene, CDR3 length, clone size, CDR3 DNA, CDR3 protein. A D gene is named only where the DNA matches it firmly. Clone size is given for some rows only: seen once, a few or many times, or a class if the clone is expanded.

V: TRBV9
J: TRBJ2-5
D: NA
length: 15
size: NA
DNA: TGTGCCAGCACCCCTGGTCTAATGGTCCAAGAGACCCAGTACTTC
CDR3: CASTPGLMVQETQYF

V: TRBV2
J: TRBJ1-1
D: NA
length: 13
size: NA
DNA: TGTGCCAGCAACCTACTCAGGAACACTGAAGCTTTCTTT
CDR3: CASNLLRNTEAFF

V: TRBV5-1
J: TRBJ2-6
D: NA
length: 19
size: NA
DNA: TGCGCCAGCAGCTTGGCCTTTAGCGGTTCTCCCTCTGGGGCCAACGTCCTGACTTTC
CDR3: CASSLAFSGSPSGANVLTF

V: TRBV9
J: TRBJ1-1
D: NA
length: 13
size: NA
DNA: TGTGCCAGCAGCGCGTTCGGAGGAACTGAAGCTTTCTTT
CDR3: CASSAFGGTEAFF

V: TRBV7-7
J: TRBJ2-7
D: NA
length: 15
size: once
DNA: TGTGCCAGCAGCCCAAGGGCAGGGAGCTCCTACGAGCAGTACTTC
CDR3: CASSPRAGSSYEQYF

V: TRBV2
J: TRBJ2-7
D: TRBD2
length: 15
size: NA
DNA: TGTGCCAGCAGCCCCACTAGCGGGGGGACCTACGAGCAGTACTTC
CDR3: CASSPTSGGTYEQYF

V: TRBV10-1
J: TRBJ1-6
D: NA
length: 13
size: few
DNA: TGCGCCAGCTCGGACGCGGATAATTCACCCCTCCACTTT
CDR3: CASSDADNSPLHF

V: TRBV27
J: TRBJ1-1
D: NA
length: 13
size: NA
DNA: TGTGCCAGCAGTCCTCTCGCGGACACTGAAGCTTTCTTT
CDR3: CASSPLADTEAFF

V: TRBV30
J: TRBJ1-5
D: TRBD1
length: 15
size: once
DNA: TGTGCCTGGATTTCAAAGGGACAGGGGGCTCAGCCCCAGCATTTT
CDR3: CAWISKGQGAQPQHF

V: TRBV5-1
J: TRBJ1-1
D: NA
length: 14
size: NA
DNA: TGCGCCAGCAGCTTGGTAGACAGTCGGACTGAAGCTTTCTTT
CDR3: CASSLVDSRTEAFF

V: TRBV18
J: TRBJ1-1
D: NA
length: 14
size: NA
DNA: TGTGCCAGCTCACCATCGGCCAGGAACACTGAAGCTTTCTTT
CDR3: CASSPSARNTEAFF

V: TRBV9
J: TRBJ2-3
D: TRBD1
length: 14
size: NA
DNA: TGTGCCAGCAGCATTGGACAGGGAAGAGATACGCAGTATTTT
CDR3: CASSIGQGRDTQYF

V: TRBV29-1
J: TRBJ1-4
D: NA
length: 13
size: NA
DNA: TGCAGCGTTGAGGGCAGAAGTAATGAAAAACTGTTTTTT
CDR3: CSVEGRSNEKLFF

V: TRBV9
J: TRBJ1-5
D: NA
length: 15
size: NA
DNA: TGTGCCAGCAGCGTCGGAGGGTTCGACAATCAGCCCCAGCATTTT
CDR3: CASSVGGFDNQPQHF

V: TRBV6-5
J: TRBJ1-3
D: NA
length: 16
size: once
DNA: TGTGCCAGCAGTTACACTGCGACACCCTCTGGAAACACCATATATTTT
CDR3: CASSYTATPSGNTIYF

V: TRBV28
J: TRBJ2-4
D: TRBD2
length: 16
size: once
DNA: TGTGCCAGCAGTACCCGACTGCGCGGGAGCAAAAACATTCAGTACTTC
CDR3: CASSTRLRGSKNIQYF

V: TRBV28
J: TRBJ2-1
D: NA
length: 13
size: NA
DNA: TGTGCCAGCAGTCCAAGCTCCTACAATGAGCAGTTCTTC
CDR3: CASSPSSYNEQFF

V: TRBV5-1
J: TRBJ2-7
D: NA
length: 12
size: once
DNA: TGCGCCAGCAGCTCCAGGGTAGACGAGCAGTACTTC
CDR3: CASSSRVDEQYF

V: TRBV2
J: TRBJ1-6
D: NA
length: 12
size: NA
DNA: TGTGCCAGCAGCGGCAAAGGTTCACCCCTCCACTTT
CDR3: CASSGKGSPLHF

V: TRBV18
J: TRBJ1-1
D: NA
length: 14
size: few
DNA: TGTGCCAGCTCACCATTGGGGGAGAACACTGAAGCTTTCTTT
CDR3: CASSPLGENTEAFF

V: TRBV7-8
J: TRBJ2-7
D: TRBD2
length: 19
size: NA
DNA: TGTGCCAGCAGCTCTAAGACTGGACTAGCGGGAAGCTTCTCCTACGAGCAGTACTTC
CDR3: CASSSKTGLAGSFSYEQYF

V: TRBV13
J: TRBJ1-1
D: TRBD1
length: 15
size: NA
DNA: TGTGCCAGCAGCCCCAGGGGGACCATGAACACTGAAGCTTTCTTT
CDR3: CASSPRGTMNTEAFF

V: TRBV9
J: TRBJ2-7
D: TRBD1
length: 14
size: NA
DNA: TGTGCCAGCGAGCGCCACCACAGGGGCCACGCGAAGGACTTC
CDR3: CASERHHRGHAKDF

V: TRBV9
J: TRBJ2-3
D: TRBD2
length: 16
size: NA
DNA: TGTGCCAGCAGCTCCCGGACTAGCGGGGTGGCAGATACGCAGTATTTT
CDR3: CASSSRTSGVADTQYF

V: TRBV6-5
J: TRBJ2-1
D: NA
length: 14
size: few
DNA: TGTGCCAGCAGTTCGCGGGATTCCTACAATGAGCAGTTCTTC
CDR3: CASSSRDSYNEQFF

V: TRBV6-5
J: TRBJ2-5
D: NA
length: 14
size: NA
DNA: TGTGCCAGCAGGAGCACTAGAGGCCAAGAGACCCAGTACTTC
CDR3: CASRSTRGQETQYF

V: TRBV2
J: TRBJ2-7
D: TRBD1
length: 14
size: NA
DNA: TGTGCCAGCAGTGTAGGGCAGGGGGCCTACGAGCAGTACTTC
CDR3: CASSVGQGAYEQYF

V: TRBV5-1
J: TRBJ1-1
D: NA
length: 16
size: NA
DNA: TGCGCCAGCAGCTACTCACAGGCAGGGTGGAACACTGAAGCTTTCTTT
CDR3: CASSYSQAGWNTEAFF

V: TRBV9
J: TRBJ1-2
D: TRBD1
length: 13
size: NA
DNA: TGTGCCAGCAGCTTAGGACAGGGGGGTGGCTACACCTTC
CDR3: CASSLGQGGGYTF

V: TRBV27
J: TRBJ1-4
D: TRBD1
length: 16
size: NA
DNA: TGTGCCAGCAGTTTACAGGGGGCGGACACTAATGAAAAACTGTTTTTT
CDR3: CASSLQGADTNEKLFF

V: TRBV2
J: TRBJ1-1
D: TRBD1
length: 14
size: NA
DNA: TGTGCCAGCAGTGGACAGGGGAGGGCCACTGAAGCTTTCTTT
CDR3: CASSGQGRATEAFF

V: TRBV2
J: TRBJ2-1
D: TRBD2
length: 15
size: NA
DNA: TGTGCCAGCAGGGGGACTAGCGGGCTCCACAATGAGCAGTTCTTC
CDR3: CASRGTSGLHNEQFF

V: TRBV4-1
J: TRBJ2-3
D: NA
length: 16
size: NA
DNA: TGCGCCAGCAGCCAGAAAGGGACATCGAACACAGATACGCAGTATTTT
CDR3: CASSQKGTSNTDTQYF

V: TRBV25-1
J: TRBJ1-1
D: TRBD1
length: 16
size: NA
DNA: TGTGCCAGCAGTTCCCACAGGGGGCATGTAGGAACTGAAGCTTTCTTT
CDR3: CASSSHRGHVGTEAFF

V: TRBV7-8
J: TRBJ1-1
D: TRBD1
length: 15
size: NA
DNA: TGTGCCAGCAGCTTAGGACAGGGGTTGATCACTGAAGCTTTCTTT
CDR3: CASSLGQGLITEAFF

V: TRBV2
J: TRBJ2-7
D: TRBD1
length: 12
size: NA
DNA: TGTGCCGGGGGACAGGGTTCCTACGAGCAGTACTTC
CDR3: CAGGQGSYEQYF

V: TRBV5-1
J: TRBJ1-2
D: TRBD1
length: 16
size: NA
DNA: TGCGCCAGCAGCTGGGGGTCGGGGACAGGCCACTATGGCTACACCTTC
CDR3: CASSWGSGTGHYGYTF

V: TRBV11-2
J: TRBJ1-1
D: NA
length: 13
size: NA
DNA: TGTGCCAGCAGCTTCACCCCCGGGTTAGAAGCTTTCTTT
CDR3: CASSFTPGLEAFF

V: TRBV2
J: TRBJ1-2
D: TRBD1
length: 12
size: NA
DNA: TGTGCCAGCACCGGGACAGTTGAAGGCTACACCTTC
CDR3: CASTGTVEGYTF

V: TRBV2
J: TRBJ2-1
D: NA
length: 11
size: NA
DNA: TGTGCCAGCAGTACGTCTAATGAGCAGTTCTTC
CDR3: CASSTSNEQFF

V: TRBV29-1
J: TRBJ2-3
D: NA
length: 15
size: NA
DNA: TGCAGCGTGAAGGGTGCGGGGTCGGGCACAGATACGCAGTATTTT
CDR3: CSVKGAGSGTDTQYF